This TCR beta chain was found in a study of beta chain features in type 1 diabetes (dated 2018 in TCRdb). Notes on the research overall: Mean age, gender distribution, total cell number and subset yield did not differ between patients and healthy donors. A total of around 100 million sorted cells were examined across all samples, and RNA yield correlated strongly with the number of cells per subset. The study compared TCRB repertoires of sorted circulating CD4+ T cell subsets between recently diagnosed type 1 diabetes patients and matched healthy donors. Naive and central memory subsets were obtained from all 30 or so donors, but regulatory and stem cell-like memory subsets were isolated from only 8 patients and about 8 healthy donors. Overall results and qualifications from the work: The naive, central memory and regulatory TCRB repertoires appeared to resemble one another more closely among patients than among healthy donors. At VDJ recombination sites, type 1 diabetes patients had fewer insertions and more deleted nucleotides, which implies abnormalities in thymic rearrangement. Shorter templates might be favored by PCR, yet because patient and control samples were amplified and corrected together, any such skew would affect both groups equally. Because small numbers of individuals were included in the HLA sub-analyses, any influence of HLA type on TCRB rearrangement was left unresolved. In all four CD4+ subsets, TCRB CDR3 length was moderately but significantly shorter in type 1 diabetes patients. Because cDNA was sequenced instead of genomic DNA, highly expressing activated cells could be over-represented, though the groups showed no difference in activation or CD3 levels.

The germline V end is reduced by 6 bases and the J end by 3 bases; junction bases left unmatched: 8. CDR1 is given as SNHLY and CDR2 as FYNNEI, both from the germline V gene. The CDR3 numbers 15 residues from cysteine through phenylalanine. Kept here is only the CDR3 DNA, which spans 45 bases and is read in frame from base 1. A single peripheral blood draw of about 116 mL on average was collected from each donor into heparinised tubes. Naive, central memory, regulatory and stem cell-like memory CD4+ T cells were sorted on a BD FACSAria II using a panel including CD45RO, CCR7, CD25, CD127, CD95 and CD27. Every sorted population had a purity above 95%. Right away, PBMCs were isolated by Lymphoprep density gradient centrifugation and were stained directly, with no culture step. So that batch effects would be minimized, each experiment stained and sorted samples in pairs, pairing one healthy donor with one patient.

The High Capacity cDNA Reverse Transcription Kit was used to reverse transcribe all of the isolated RNA, meaning that expressed TCRB transcripts were what got sequenced. Naive, central memory and regulatory T cell samples underwent deep immunoSEQ sequencing, averaging around 3.6 million total reads per sample. Sorted cells were lysed in RLT buffer, and RNA was extracted using DNase-treated RNeasy Micro or Mini kits according to cell number. Each cell subset was processed separately to prevent cross-contamination, with patient and healthy donor samples processed together. Using the immunoSEQ multiplex PCR, TCRB sequences were amplified from cDNA into 87-bp fragments spanning the CDR3 region. Amplicons were sequenced on the Illumina HiSeq platform. The original methods were these. Synthetic template baselines were used to correct PCR bias computationally, reads within Hamming distance 2 were collapsed, and singletons that could not be merged were discarded. Reads were aligned to IMGT to assign V, D and J genes, CDR3 length, and insertions or deletions at six rearrangement sites. Clonotype counts were normalized to sorted cell number within each subset before computing true diversity and Gini coefficients with the tcR R package. The overlap coefficient, calculated on TCRB nucleotide sequences, was used to quantify repertoire sharing. As a proxy for the pre-selection repertoire, out-of-frame TCRB sequences from naive cells were analyzed. The immuneACCESS repertoire file appears here via TCRdb, limited to in-frame rearrangements. These files lack a portion of the clones; in checked studies, under half of the deficit traces to unresolved V genes, and the cause of the others is not known. V, J and clone size are taken as reported in that table, and D and trimming were inferred from the DNA itself. In this sample the table shows hundreds of thousands of clones, roughly 13% of which occur a single time. The ten largest clones take up 0.035% to 0.045% of the sample.

As to this clone: Its antigen target is currently unknown. No base quality information exists; no much larger clone differs at one position.

The material sequenced was naive CD4+ T cells from blood. This specimen's cell subset or site label, interpreted: true naive CD4+ T cells. The origin of this receptor is a young man with type 1 diabetes. The rearranged segments are TRBV2 and TRBJ1-1, with 9 middle bases fitting TRBD1. The CDR3 sequence is CASSGRDRVYTEAFF. The nucleotide sequence is given as TGTGCCAGCAGCGGCCGGGACAGGGTGTACACTGAAGCTTTCTTT.